This entry lists 11 T cell receptor beta chains sequenced from one sample in a study of a mutant IDH1 vaccine in newly diagnosed glioma. Time point here: week 35, safety follow-up. One vaccine dose held 300 ug of mutant IDH1 20-mer peptide and came with topical imiquimod. TCRdb's copy holds only in-frame clones and misses some; the assay was immunoSEQ multiplex PCR. The profile covers over 45,000 clones, with approximately 92% appearing a single time and roughly 2.4% taken by the ten largest. Their cognate antigens are unknown. This specimen consisted of PBMCs, obtained from a glioma patient whose treatment included an IDH1 peptide vaccine. The receptors originated from a man in his forties or fifties with glioma.

The CDR3 is CASSFLAGELLGEQYF. In nucleotides, the CDR3 is TGTGCCAGCAGTTTTTTAGCGGGGGAGCTTTTGGGGGAGCAGTACTTC. The chain joins TRBV27 to TRBJ2-7; TRBD2 aligns across 9 bases. CDR1 and CDR2 from the germline V gene are MNHEY and SMNVEV (reference sequence). J gave up 7 bases and V 3 bases, and 13 bases lay outside the gene matches. The CDR3 is 16 amino acids.

This clone was counted only a few times. The V call is TRBV5-1, the J call TRBJ2-5; the D gene is possibly TRBD1 (6 bases). In germline, CDR1 is SGHRS, CDR2 YFSETQ. The CDR3 sequence is 16 residues long. The germline V and J ends were trimmed by 2 bases and 4 bases, with 18 bases remaining between them. CDR3 DNA: TGCGCCAGCAGCTTCCTTCAGGCAGGGGTCGGAGAGACCCAGTACTTC. Its translation is CASSFLQAGVGETQYF. The whole variable domain, remainder taken from reference TRBV5-1 and TRBJ2-5, is KAGVTQTPRYLIKTRGQQVTLSCSPISGHRSVSWYQQTPGQGLQFLFEYFSETQRNKGNFPGRFSGRQFSNSRSEMNVSTLELGDSALYLCASSFLQAGVGETQYFGPGTRLLVL.

This clone has only one observation. The chain has TRBV30 and TRBJ2-7, with TRBD2 matching 7 bases. The CDR3 runs to 14 residues. V shed 2 bases, J shed 0 bases, and the junction held 4 bases outside the gene matches. Germline CDR1 reads GTSNPN; CDR2 reads SVGIG (reference sequence). The CDR3 coding sequence is TGTGCCTGGAGTAATGGCGGGAGCTCCTACGAGCAGTACTTC. Translating it yields CAWSNGGSSYEQYF.

The chain joins TRBV4-2 to TRBJ1-2; D unclear. Looked up from germline, CDR1 is LGHNA and CDR2 is YNFKEQ. The V and J ends lost 1 base and 5 bases respectively, with 11 bases between them. This CDR3 has 14 amino acids. Written as DNA, the CDR3 is TGTGCCAGCAGCCAAGTTTCCGAGTCATATGGCTACACCTTC. It codes for CASSQVSESYGYTF.

The V and J genes are TRBV9 and TRBJ2-3; D tentatively reads TRBD1 or TRBD2 (5 bases each). Per germline, CDR1 SGDLS and CDR2 YYNGEE. The CDR3 consists of 16 residues. V lost 0 bases, J lost 4 bases, and 15 bases lay in between. CDR3 residues: CASSVGDREGPDTQYF. DNA of the CDR3: TGTGCCAGCAGCGTAGGAGATCGCGAGGGGCCAGATACGCAGTATTTT.

This chain links TRBV7-9 with TRBJ1-1; D is ambiguous. V dropped 5 bases and J dropped 6 bases, with 16 bases sitting between them. Germline assignment: CDR1 SEHNR and CDR2 FQNEAQ (reference sequence). The CDR3 has 14 residues. The CDR3 spells CASSPVEGTSEAFF. The CDR3 DNA is TGTGCCAGCAGCCCCGTGGAGGGCACCTCTGAAGCTTTCTTT.

The chain is built from TRBV5-1 and TRBJ2-7; D gene unclear. Trimming removed 1 base from V and 0 bases from J, with 11 bases in between. From germline, CDR1 is SGHRS and CDR2 YFSETQ. The CDR3 runs 15 residues. This CDR3 reads CASSLSQAASYEQYF. The CDR3 DNA reads TGCGCCAGCAGCTTGAGCCAGGCAGCCTCCTACGAGCAGTACTTC.

This chain joins TRBV19 and TRBJ1-5; D not certain. Germline V lookup: CDR1 LNHDA, CDR2 SQIVND (reference sequence). The CDR3 covers 14 residues. Trimming stripped 4 bases from V and 6 bases from J, with 13 bases between. The CDR3 region is CASSTSGGGQPQHF. DNA for the CDR3: TGTGCCAGTAGTACTTCGGGAGGCGGTCAGCCCCAGCATTTT.

V and J are TRBV9 and TRBJ1-5; 7 nucleotides match TRBD1. The germline gives CDR1 SGDLS, CDR2 YYNGEE. Trimming at V came to 3 bases and at J to 6 bases, leaving 6 bases not matched to a gene. The CDR3 totals 14 residues. CDR3 amino acids: CASSAGTEGQPQHF. CDR3 in DNA: TGTGCCAGCAGCGCTGGGACAGAGGGTCAGCCCCAGCATTTT.

The chain employs TRBV25-1 and TRBJ1-1, with D unclear. There are 13 residues in the CDR3. V dropped 5 bases and J dropped 5 bases, with 12 bases sitting between them. CDR1 and CDR2 (germline): MGHDK, SYGVNS. The chain's CDR3 is CASSNWFVTEAFF. DNA for the CDR3: TGTGCCAGCAGTAACTGGTTCGTAACTGAAGCTTTCTTT.

The gene calls are TRBV29-1 and TRBJ2-7; 8 nucleotides line up with TRBD2. Germline values: CDR1 SQVTM, CDR2 ANQGSEA. V lost 4 bases, J lost 5 bases, and 10 bases stayed unmatched. The CDR3 consists of 14 residues. CDR3 residues: CSVAPGGAFHEQYF. The DNA for the CDR3 is TGCAGCGTTGCTCCCGGGGGGGCCTTCCACGAGCAGTACTTC.